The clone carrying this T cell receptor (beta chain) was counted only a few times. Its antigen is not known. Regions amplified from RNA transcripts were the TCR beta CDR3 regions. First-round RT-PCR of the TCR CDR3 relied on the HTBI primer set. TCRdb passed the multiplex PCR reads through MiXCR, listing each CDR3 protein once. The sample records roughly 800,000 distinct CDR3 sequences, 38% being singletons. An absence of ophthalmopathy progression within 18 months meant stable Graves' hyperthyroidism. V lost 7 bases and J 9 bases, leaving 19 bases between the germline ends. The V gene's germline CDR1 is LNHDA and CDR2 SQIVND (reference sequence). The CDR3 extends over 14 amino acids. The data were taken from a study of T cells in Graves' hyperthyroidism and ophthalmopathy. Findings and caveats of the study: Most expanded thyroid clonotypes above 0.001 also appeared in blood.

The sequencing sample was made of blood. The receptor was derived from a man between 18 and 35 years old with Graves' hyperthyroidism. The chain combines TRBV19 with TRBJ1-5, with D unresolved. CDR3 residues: CASTPSLSGGPQHF. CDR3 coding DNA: TGTGCCAGTACACCCTCCCTGTCGGGAGGGCCCCAGCATTTT. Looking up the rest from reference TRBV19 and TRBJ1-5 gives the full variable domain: DGGITQSPKYLFRKEGQNVTLSCEQNLNHDAMYWYRQDPGQGLRLIYYSQIVNDFQKGDIAEGYSVSREKKESFPLTVTSAQKNPTAFYLCASTPSLSGGPQHFGDGTRLSIL.